These 18 T cell receptor beta chains share one sample of origin, sequenced in a study of blood T cells in healthy people across ages (dated by TCRdb to between 2014 and 2017). The method behind the library was 5' RACE. Sequenced on an Illumina HiSeq 2500. The second PCR ran for roughly 6 to 11 cycles and used a J-beta primer mix along with a sample-barcoded 5' primer. TCRdb handled the public reads itself, with Q25 trimming in fastp and clone calling in MiXCR, and kept productive beta chains. Identical CDR3 proteins give one entry, which carries the most common genes and DNA. The sample data list roughly 560,000 distinct CDR3 sequences, and approximately 25% of these were observed just once. The ten largest make up around 10% of the sample. In addition, the sample was reused for a study of T cells of mothers and their children.

Sequenced: blood. The receptors derive from a boy aged 10-17 years in good health.

There are a few counts of this clonotype. This chain joins TRBV6-1 and TRBJ1-4, with TRBD1 identical over 10 bases. The CDR3 has 17 amino acids. CDR1 is MNHNS, CDR2 SASEGT, per germline. J was trimmed by 2 bases and V by 7 bases; bases with no gene match: 10. The DNA of the CDR3 is TGTGCCAGCAAGCGGACAGGGGGATCTACGACTAATGAAAAACTGTTTTTT. It specifies CASKRTGGSTTNEKLFF.

A note on this clonotype: A read error may produce the germline difference seen at one junction end. The rearrangement uses TRBV29-1 and TRBJ2-1, with TRBD1 matching 7 bases. The germline V gene has CDR1 SQVTM and CDR2 ANQGSEA. The CDR3 has 15 amino acids. The CDR3 loop is CSVEDDGQAYNEQLF. The CDR3, as DNA: TGCAGTGTTGAAGACGACGGACAGGCCTACAATGAGCAGCTCTTC.

This clonotype was seen more than once but under ten times. The V gene is TRBV3-1, the J gene TRBJ1-1; maybe TRBD1 (5 bases). V dropped 4 bases and J dropped 2 bases, with 8 bases sitting between them. Germline V lookup: CDR1 LGHDT, CDR2 YNNKEL (reference sequence). The CDR3 has 13 residues. Here the CDR3 reads CASSPDINTEAFF. CDR3 coding DNA: TGTGCCAGCAGCCCGGACATAAACACTGAAGCTTTCTTT.

This clonotype was detected only a few times. J is TRBJ2-3 and V is TRBV7-9; 8 bases match TRBD1. With 4 bases clipped from V and 6 bases from J, the junction kept 9 bases outside the gene matches. Germline V gene sequence: CDR1 SEHNR, CDR2 FQNEAQ (reference sequence). The CDR3 covers 15 residues. CDR3 bases: TGTGCCAGCAGCTCTACAGGGGGGACCACGGATACGCAGTATTTT. It codes for CASSSTGGTTDTQYF.

The V and J genes are TRBV7-2 and TRBJ1-3, with 9 bases matching TRBD1. After removal of 5 bases from V and 3 bases from J, the junction contained 5 bases not matched to a gene. CDR1 and CDR2 from the germline V gene are SGHTA and FQGNSA. This CDR3 region has 15 residues. CDR3: CASSPRDRVGNTIYF. CDR3 DNA: TGTGCCAGCAGCCCTCGGGACAGGGTTGGAAACACCATATATTTT. Full variable domain (remainder filled in from reference TRBV7-2 and TRBJ1-3): GAGVSQSPSNKVTEKGKDVELRCDPISGHTALYWYRQSLGQGLEFLIYFQGNSAPDKSGLPSDRFSAERTGGSVSTLTIQRTQQEDSAVYLCASSPRDRVGNTIYFGEGSWLTVV.

The chain couples TRBV4-3 to TRBJ1-2, with 7 bases lining up with TRBD1. Germline lookup yields CDR1 LGHNA and CDR2 YSLEER. CDR3 length: 15 residues. Trimming removed 3 bases from V and 8 bases from J; junction bases left unmatched: 12. Here the CDR3 reads CASSHRQGGRGGYTF. The CDR3 region has the DNA TGCGCCAGCAGCCACCGGCAGGGGGGACGGGGCGGCTACACCTTC.

This clonotype has a handful of counts. This CDR3 is CAISDVGLRYEQYF. CDR3 bases: TGTGCCATCAGTGATGTTGGACTAAGATACGAGCAGTACTTC. The chain recombines TRBV10-3 with TRBJ2-7; tentative D call: TRBD2 (6 bases). The CDR3 sequence is 14 residues long. Germline V gene sequence: CDR1 ENHRY, CDR2 SYGVKD. With 3 bases removed from V and 4 bases from J, the gap between germline ends came to 13 bases.

This chain joins TRBV18 and TRBJ2-7; no reliable D call. Deletions cut 3 bases from V and 4 bases from J, with 13 bases between. Germline loops: CDR1 KGHSH, CDR2 LQKENI. The CDR3 extends over 14 amino acids. The CDR3 region is CASSPSPVVYEQYF. The CDR3 bases are TGTGCCAGCTCACCTTCCCCAGTTGTTTACGAGCAGTACTTC.

This clonotype was counted many times. The rearrangement uses TRBV6-1 and TRBJ2-1, with D maybe TRBD2 (6 bases). Germline V gives CDR1 MNHNS, CDR2 SASEGT. Trimming left V 7 bases short and J 4 bases short, with 14 bases between. CDR3 size: 14 residues. CDR3: CASTGTSEYNEQFF. DNA of the CDR3: TGTGCCAGCACCGGGACTTCGGAATACAATGAGCAGTTCTTC.

A few counts support this clonotype. The chain carries TRBV4-3 and TRBJ2-6; TRBD1 matches 10 bases. V lost 4 bases to trimming and J lost 4 bases; unmatched junction nucleotides: 10. The CDR3 length is 18 residues. Germline lookup yields CDR1 LGHNA and CDR2 YSLEER. CDR3 coding DNA: TGCGCCAGCAGCCCCGGGACAGGGGACGAAAAAGGGGCCAACGTCCTGACTTTC. Translation: CASSPGTGDEKGANVLTF.

With regard to this clonotype: Mismatch with germline at one junction end may stem from a read error. This chain uses TRBV15 with TRBJ1-2; 9 bases are shared with TRBD1. Looked up from germline, CDR1 is LNHNV and CDR2 is YYDKDF (reference sequence). The CDR3 is 16 amino acids. CDR3 coding DNA: TGTGCCACCAGCAGATCGGGACAGGGCTCTAACTATGGCCACACCTTC. Its translation: CATSRSGQGSNYGHTF.

The V gene is TRBV3-1, the J gene TRBJ1-5; D is possibly TRBD1 (5 bases). CDR1 and CDR2 (germline): LGHDT, YNNKEL (reference sequence). V lost 3 bases to trimming and J lost 5 bases, with 8 bases between them. This CDR3 is built from 13 residues. The CDR3 coding sequence is TGTGCCAGCAGCCAGGGGGATGATCAGCCCCAGCATTTT. Its translation: CASSQGDDQPQHF.

The chain links TRBV6-5 to TRBJ1-4; D is perhaps TRBD1 (6 bases). This CDR3 region has 15 residues. In germline, CDR1 is MNHEY, CDR2 SVGAGI. Trimming stripped 8 bases from V and 0 bases from J, with 13 bases between. The CDR3 spells CASQGGPATNEKLFF. Here the CDR3 DNA reads TGTGCCAGCCAAGGGGGGCCTGCAACTAATGAAAAACTGTTTTTT.

About this clonotype: The CDR3 does not end in the conserved phenylalanine or tryptophan, so this is likely a read error. This chain's CDR3 is CSARVRDRGYEQYS. The CDR3 DNA is TGCAGTGCTAGAGTCCGGGACAGGGGCTACGAGCAGTACTCC. This sequence joins TRBV20-1 and TRBJ2-7, with 10 bases that match TRBD1. The CDR3 is made up of 14 amino acids. Germline V gene lookup returns CDR1 DFQATT and CDR2 SNEGSKA (reference sequence). V shed 1 base and J 3 bases; nucleotides not matched to a gene: 3.

The chain is built from TRBV4-3 and TRBJ2-6; D is uncertain. Trimming left V 0 bases short and J 3 bases short, with 3 bases between. This CDR3 spans 14 amino acids. The germline CDR1 and CDR2 sequences are LGHNA and YSLEER. The CDR3: CASSQELGANVLTF. DNA for the CDR3: TGCGCCAGCAGCCAAGAGCTTGGGGCCAACGTCCTGACTTTC.

This chain links TRBV24-1 with TRBJ2-2; TRBD2 is a possible D gene (6 bases). The CDR3 contains 14 residues. In germline, CDR1 is KGHDR, CDR2 SFDVKD. Trimming stripped 1 base from V and 6 bases from J, with 8 bases between. CDR3 residues: CATSDFGRAGELFF. Written as DNA, the CDR3 is TGTGCCACCAGTGATTTCGGGAGAGCCGGGGAGCTGTTTTTT.

This clonotype was observed a handful of times. The V call is TRBV18, the J call TRBJ1-1, with unresolved D. The CDR3 loop spans 13 amino acids. Germline-derived CDR1 and CDR2 are KGHSH and LQKENI. The V gene lost 2 bases and the J gene lost 5 bases, with 9 bases spanning the gap. In nucleotides, the CDR3 is TGTGCCAGCTCACCATTGAGGGAAACTGAAGCTTTCTTT. As protein: CASSPLRETEAFF.

The chain is built from TRBV5-1 and TRBJ1-4, with D unresolved. CDR1 is SGHRS and CDR2 is YFSETQ in the germline V gene. V lost 4 bases and J 4 bases, leaving 11 bases between the germline ends. The CDR3 is 14 residues long. CDR3 sequence: CASSQEARNEKLFF. The CDR3 region has the DNA TGCGCCAGCAGCCAAGAGGCGCGTAATGAAAAACTGTTTTTT.